This entry concerns a single TCR beta chain. V shed 4 bases and J 4 bases; nucleotides not matched to a gene: 10. Per the germline V gene, CDR1 is SGHNT and CDR2 is YYREEE (reference sequence). This CDR3 region has 17 residues. This specimen comes from a study of blood T cell repertoires in COVID-19. At the level of the study: PBMCs, B-cell-depleted T cells, or T cells provided the cDNA or gDNA that made up the material.

Each recovered donor of Cohort 3 presented with two negative PCRs, clearance, or symptom resolution. The table came from immunoSEQ multiplex PCR; TCRdb's copy has only in-frame clones and leaves some out. The profile shows a few hundred thousand clones, more than 75% of them singletons. The chain joins TRBV5-4 to TRBJ2-2; the match to TRBD2 covers 10 bases. The sequenced material came from PBMCs or T cells enriched from blood (not recorded which). This receptor was taken from a man aged 25 to 40 who had recovered from COVID-19. CDR3 amino acids: CASSPTGTSEGTGELFF. CDR3 nucleotides: TGTGCCAGCAGCCCGACCGGGACTAGCGAGGGCACCGGGGAGCTGTTTTTT.